The 20 T cell receptor beta chains listed next were all sequenced from one sample in a study of beta chain features in type 1 diabetes. General study points: When Type 1 diabetes patients were examined, their TCRB CDR3s proved moderately but significantly shorter in all four CD4+ subsets.

No antigen is known for these receptors. Reverse transcribing all isolated RNA meant expressed TCRB transcripts were sequenced. Clones were sequenced by immunoSEQ multiplex PCR, and TCRdb holds only the in-frame ones, with some missing. The sample has approximately 140,000 clones; approximately 10% are singletons. Sequencing was performed on central memory CD4+ T cells from blood. These TCRs come from a man aged 25 to 45 with type 1 diabetes.

The chain joins TRBV27 to TRBJ1-6; 7 nucleotides match TRBD1. V dropped 3 bases and J dropped 6; count of bases not matched to a gene: 11. The CDR3 loop spans 17 amino acids. Germline-derived CDR1 and CDR2 are MNHEY and SMNVEV (reference sequence). The CDR3 region is CASSLPAGGSLNSPLHF. Here the CDR3 DNA reads TGTGCCAGCAGTTTGCCGGCAGGGGGTTCCCTTAATTCACCCCTCCACTTT.

Only a few counts were recorded for this clone. The CDR3 DNA sequence: TGTGCCAGCAGCGTACTCCCTAACACAGATACGCAGTATTTT. This gives the protein CASSVLPNTDTQYF. V usage is TRBV9 and J usage is TRBJ2-3; D gene uncertain. V shed 1 base and J shed 2 bases, with 8 bases lying between them. Germline CDR1 reads SGDLS; CDR2 reads YYNGEE. The CDR3 extends over 14 amino acids.

This rearrangement joins TRBV7-9 to TRBJ2-7; 10 nucleotides agree with TRBD1. The V and J ends lost 2 bases and 2 bases, in that order; junction bases with no gene match: 9. This CDR3 region has 17 residues. Germline V gene sequence: CDR1 SEHNR, CDR2 FQNEAQ (reference sequence). In nucleotides, the CDR3 is TGTGCCAGCAGCTTAATAAGAGGGGGACAGGGGCCCTACGAGCAGTACTTC. Its translation: CASSLIRGGQGPYEQYF.

The rearrangement links TRBV27 to TRBJ2-2, with 12 bases lining up with TRBD1. The CDR3 has 20 amino acids. V shed 1 base and J 0 bases; nucleotides not matched to a gene: 9. Germline CDR1 reads MNHEY; CDR2 reads SMNVEV (reference sequence). The CDR3 nucleotides are TGTGCCAGCAGTTTATGGGGGGACAGGGGGCGCGTCACGAACACCGGGGAGCTGTTTTTT. Encoded protein: CASSLWGDRGRVTNTGELFF.

The table lists this clone with a few counts. The V call is TRBV9, the J call TRBJ1-2, with TRBD1 matching over 7 bases. Germline CDR1 and CDR2: SGDLS and YYNGEE. With 5 bases clipped from V and 6 bases from J, the junction kept 13 bases outside the gene matches. The CDR3 is made up of 15 amino acids. This chain's CDR3 is CASSQGGWGDHGYTF. The CDR3, as DNA: TGTGCCAGCAGTCAGGGGGGATGGGGGGACCATGGCTACACCTTC.

This chain connects TRBV28 to TRBJ2-2, with unresolved D. V was shortened by 7 bases and J by 1 base, with 10 bases between the two germline ends. The V gene's germline CDR1 is MDHEN and CDR2 SYDVKM. The CDR3 consists of 14 residues. The CDR3 is CASTPVGNTGELFF. For the CDR3, the DNA is TGTGCCAGCACCCCGGTTGGGAACACCGGGGAGCTGTTTTTT.

This clone was recorded a few times. The chain combines TRBV27 with TRBJ2-6; TRBD2 might be the D (6 bases). This CDR3 region has 17 residues. V was pared by 6 bases and J by 0 bases, with 15 bases between. Germline V gene data show CDR1 as MNHEY and CDR2 as SMNVEV (reference sequence). Written as DNA, the CDR3 is TGTGCCAGCAGCAAAGACCGGGAGCCCTCTGGGGCCAACGTCCTGACTTTC. Protein sequence: CASSKDREPSGANVLTF.

This clone has more than one count but fewer than ten. The V call is TRBV7-8, the J call TRBJ1-2; no definite D call. Germline V gives CDR1 SGHVS, CDR2 FQNEAQ. V was trimmed by 2 bases and J by 0 bases, leaving 7 bases between them. The CDR3 covers 14 residues. CDR3 amino acids: CASSLFPANYGYTF. CDR3 in DNA: TGTGCCAGCAGCTTATTTCCTGCTAACTATGGCTACACCTTC.

The CDR3 bases are TGCGCCAGCAGCCAAGTGCTCCTCGGTCAGCCCCAGCATTTT. It codes for CASSQVLLGQPQHF. The chain carries TRBV4-1 and TRBJ1-5; no reliable D call. Germline assignment: CDR1 MGHRA and CDR2 YSYEKL. The CDR3 spans 14 residues. Trimming removed 1 base at V and 6 bases at J, with 10 bases between.

The count of this clone is one. The chain links TRBV7-8 to TRBJ2-5, with D unclear. From germline, CDR1 is SGHVS and CDR2 FQNEAQ. CDR3 length: 13 residues. V lost 2 bases and J lost 5, with 9 bases in between. CDR3 amino acids: CASSLPARETQYF. Written as DNA, the CDR3 is TGTGCCAGCAGCTTACCAGCGCGCGAGACCCAGTACTTC.

V and J are TRBV29-1 and TRBJ1-2, with TRBD1 matching over 8 bases. CDR3 length: 12 residues. The V segment lost 4 bases and the J segment 8 bases; nucleotides outside the gene matches: 6. The germline V gene encodes CDR1 SQVTM and CDR2 ANQGSEA. The CDR3 DNA is TGCAGCGTTGGTTCAGGGGGCCGGGGCTACACCTTC. Protein sequence: CSVGSGGRGYTF.

This clone came up a few times. This chain links TRBV27 with TRBJ1-1, with D tentatively TRBD1 (5 bases). The CDR3 loop spans 14 amino acids. Deletions cut 3 bases from V and 1 base from J, with 9 bases between. Per the germline V gene, CDR1 is MNHEY and CDR2 is SMNVEV (reference sequence). The CDR3 here is CASSLLDTNTEAFF. The CDR3, as DNA: TGTGCCAGCAGTTTGCTGGACACGAACACTGAAGCTTTCTTT.

The sample holds many counts of this clone. The chain has TRBV5-4 and TRBJ2-1; maybe TRBD2 (6 bases). Looked up from germline, CDR1 is SGHNT and CDR2 is YYREEE (reference sequence). Trimming shortened V by 4 bases and J by 2 bases, and 13 bases separated the two germline ends. The CDR3 is 15 amino acids. CDR3 in amino acids: CASSPTGEAYNEQFF. The CDR3 coding sequence is TGTGCCAGCAGCCCGACCGGGGAGGCCTACAATGAGCAGTTCTTC.

This clone has a handful of counts. The chain uses TRBV18 and TRBJ1-4, with no clear D. Trimming removed 2 bases from V and 0 bases from J, with 4 bases in between. The CDR3 is 14 amino acids. Germline CDR1 is KGHSH and CDR2 is LQKENI. CDR3 DNA sequence: TGTGCCAGCTCACCAGGAGCAACTAATGAAAAACTGTTTTTT. This gives the protein CASSPGATNEKLFF.

The rearrangement links TRBV7-2 to TRBJ2-1; 7 bases map to TRBD1. The CDR3 consists of 16 residues. J gave up 0 bases and V 0 bases, and 2 bases lay outside the gene matches. CDR1 and CDR2 from the germline V gene are SGHTA and FQGNSA. CDR3 residues: CASSLAGGGSYNEQFF. For the CDR3, the DNA is TGTGCCAGCAGCTTAGCAGGGGGCGGCTCCTACAATGAGCAGTTCTTC.

This clone was detected a few times. V gene TRBV5-1 combines with J gene TRBJ2-7, with a tentative D call TRBD1 (5 bases). The germline gives CDR1 SGHRS, CDR2 YFSETQ. CDR3 size: 13 residues. V gave up 2 bases and J gave up 0 bases, with 6 bases separating them. CDR3 sequence (DNA): TGCGCCAGCAGCTTTGACAGCTCCTACGAGCAGTACTTC. It encodes CASSFDSSYEQYF.

The chain combines TRBV7-8 with TRBJ2-7, with 9 positions matching TRBD2. The V gene's germline CDR1 is SGHVS and CDR2 FQNEAQ. V lost 5 bases, J lost 3 bases, and 5 bases stayed unmatched. The CDR3 contains 14 residues. CDR3 sequence reads: CASSAGGIYYEQYF. CDR3 bases: TGTGCCAGCAGCGCGGGAGGGATCTACTACGAGCAGTACTTC.

The rearrangement links TRBV7-9 to TRBJ2-3, with TRBD2 matching over 7 bases. Germline V gene data show CDR1 as SEHNR and CDR2 as FQNEAQ (reference sequence). This CDR3 region has 15 residues. The V and J ends lost 2 bases and 4 bases, in that order; junction bases with no gene match: 6. As DNA, the CDR3 is TGTGCCAGCAGCTTATCTGGTCGGGGGGCAGATACGCAGTATTTT. Translated: CASSLSGRGADTQYF. The full variable domain, its missing parts supplied by reference TRBV7-9 and TRBJ2-3, is DTGVSQNPRHKITKRGQNVTFRCDPISEHNRLYWYRQTLGQGPEFLTYFQNEAQLEKSRLLSDRFSAERPKGSFSTLEIQRTEQGDSAMYLCASSLSGRGADTQYFGPGTRLTVL.

This clone was seen a handful of times. V gene TRBV5-4 combines with J gene TRBJ2-7; TRBD1 aligns across 9 bases. The CDR3 contains 16 residues. Per germline, CDR1 SGHNT and CDR2 YYREEE (reference sequence). The V gene end was trimmed by 3 bases and the J gene end by 6 bases; junction bases not matched to a gene: 13. CDR3 sequence reads: CASSSKTGTGPIEQYF. In nucleotides, the CDR3 is TGTGCCAGCAGCTCCAAGACCGGGACAGGGCCGATCGAGCAGTACTTC.

This clone was seen a few times. The chain uses TRBV11-2 and TRBJ1-1; D gene unclear. The CDR3 covers 12 residues. The V gene's germline CDR1 is SGHAT and CDR2 FQNNGV. Trimming left V 3 bases short and J 7 bases short, with 9 bases between. CDR3 amino acids: CASSLAGLEAFF. CDR3 sequence (DNA): TGTGCCAGCAGCTTGGCCGGACTTGAAGCTTTCTTT.